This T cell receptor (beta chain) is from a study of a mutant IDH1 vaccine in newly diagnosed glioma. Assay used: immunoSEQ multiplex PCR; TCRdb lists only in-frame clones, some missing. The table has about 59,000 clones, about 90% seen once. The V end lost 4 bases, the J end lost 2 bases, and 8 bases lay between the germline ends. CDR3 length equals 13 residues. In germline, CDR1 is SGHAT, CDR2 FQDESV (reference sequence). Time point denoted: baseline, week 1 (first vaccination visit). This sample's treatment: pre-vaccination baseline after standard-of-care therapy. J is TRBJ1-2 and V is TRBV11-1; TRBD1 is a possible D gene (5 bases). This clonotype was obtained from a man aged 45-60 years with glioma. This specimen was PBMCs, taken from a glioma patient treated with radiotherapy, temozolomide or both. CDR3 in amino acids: CASSSPGNYGYTF. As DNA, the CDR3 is TGTGCCAGCAGCTCCCCAGGGAACTATGGCTACACCTTC.